Listed here are 24 T cell receptor beta chains from one sample, sequenced in a study of identifying expanded T cells in peripheral blood. Libraries were prepared by immunoSEQ multiplex PCR; TCRdb keeps only in-frame clonotypes and omits some of them. The table has more than 85,000 clones, 88% seen once; the top ten hold just under 8.5%. The specimen sequenced was blood. These receptors all come from a person aged 18 to 69 in good health.

The V call is TRBV18, the J call TRBJ1-3, with D perhaps matching TRBD1 (5 bases). The CDR3 is made up of 14 amino acids. The V end was cut by 3 bases, the J end by 4 bases, with 10 bases between. Germline CDR1 and CDR2: KGHSH and LQKENI. CDR3 coding DNA: TGTGCCAGCTCACCCTCCAACAGGGGAAACACCATATATTTT. Translated: CASSPSNRGNTIYF.

This sequence joins TRBV7-3 and TRBJ2-1, with D uncertain. Trimming shortened V by 5 bases and J by 7 bases, and 12 bases separated the two germline ends. Germline CDR1 and CDR2: SGHTA and FQGTGA. This CDR3 contains 13 residues. In nucleotides, the CDR3 is TGTGCCAGCAGCCCCTCCAGGTGGAATGAGCAGTTCTTC. Amino acid sequence: CASSPSRWNEQFF.

The genes are TRBV28 and TRBJ1-5; 7 bases fit TRBD1. Looked up from germline, CDR1 is MDHEN and CDR2 is SYDVKM. This CDR3 has 15 residues. V lost 5 bases, J lost 4 bases, and 8 bases stayed unmatched. The DNA for the CDR3 is TGTGCCAGCAGTACCCAGACAGGGCTTAATCAGCCCCAGCATTTT. Encoded protein: CASSTQTGLNQPQHF.

This chain connects TRBV2 to TRBJ1-3; D not certain. The CDR3 spans 18 residues. Germline loops: CDR1 SNHLY, CDR2 FYNNEI. Between the trimmed V and J ends, which lost 4 bases and 7 bases, there was a span of 26 bases. CDR3 sequence: CASSGGRRTSSPRNTIYF. The CDR3 bases are TGTGCCAGCAGTGGAGGCAGAAGAACGTCGAGTCCGAGGAACACCATATATTTT.

The J gene is TRBJ1-2, the V gene TRBV28, with D possibly TRBD1 on 5 matching bases. The CDR3 spans 17 residues. Trimming took 4 bases from V and 3 from J, leaving 21 bases between them. Per the germline V gene, CDR1 is MDHEN and CDR2 is SYDVKM. The CDR3 loop reads CASSSQSTASSDYGYTF. The CDR3 DNA sequence: TGTGCCAGCAGTTCCCAATCGACAGCCAGCTCGGACTATGGCTACACCTTC.

The chain employs TRBV7-8 and TRBJ1-6, with D unclear. Germline CDR1 reads SGHVS; CDR2 reads FQNEAQ. The CDR3 spans 15 residues. V was shortened by 1 base and J by 8 bases, with 12 bases between the two germline ends. Written as DNA, the CDR3 is TGTGCCAGCAGCTTAGGCTCAGGTTTGGATTCACCCCTCCACTTT. The encoded protein is CASSLGSGLDSPLHF.

The chain couples TRBV2 to TRBJ2-1, with D perhaps matching TRBD1 (6 bases). V gave up 6 bases and J gave up 2 bases, with 14 bases separating them. The CDR3 sequence is 15 residues long. The V gene's germline CDR1 is SNHLY and CDR2 FYNNEI. The DNA for the CDR3 is TGTGCCAGCAGATACCAGGGGCTTACCTACAATGAGCAGTTCTTC. Protein: CASRYQGLTYNEQFF.

The V call is TRBV5-6, the J call TRBJ1-6, with D maybe TRBD1 (6 bases). Trimming removed 3 bases from V and 6 bases from J, with 16 bases in between. The CDR3 is made up of 16 amino acids. Per germline, CDR1 SGHDT and CDR2 YYEEEE. The CDR3 reads CASSWGTPGANSPLHF. In nucleotides, the CDR3 is TGTGCCAGCAGCTGGGGGACTCCGGGGGCTAATTCACCCCTCCACTTT.

This clone was counted once. The chain has TRBV11-2 and TRBJ2-3, with 10 bases identical to TRBD2. The V segment lost 3 bases and the J segment 6 bases; nucleotides outside the gene matches: 6. This CDR3 is 15 amino acids long. Looked up from germline, CDR1 is SGHAT and CDR2 is FQNNGV. In DNA form, the CDR3 reads TGTGCCAGCAGCTTCACTAGCGGGGTTGCGGATACGCAGTATTTT. Translating it yields CASSFTSGVADTQYF.

The CDR3 sequence is CASSSMGGSDETQYF. The CDR3 DNA reads as TGTGCCAGCAGCTCCATGGGGGGGTCGGACGAGACCCAGTACTTC. This sequence joins TRBV7-9 and TRBJ2-5; 7 bases line up with TRBD2. The J segment lost 5 bases and the V segment lost 4 bases, leaving 10 bases of the junction unmatched. The CDR3 is made up of 15 amino acids. CDR1 SEHNR and CDR2 FQNEAQ come from the germline V gene (reference sequence).

The V gene is TRBV28, the J gene TRBJ2-2; D might be TRBD2 (6 bases). V dropped 3 bases and J dropped 5 bases, with 13 bases sitting between them. Per germline, CDR1 MDHEN and CDR2 SYDVKM. There are 15 residues in the CDR3. Here the CDR3 DNA reads TGTGCCAGCAGTTTCGGAGGGAGAGGGACCGGGGAGCTGTTTTTT. Translating it yields CASSFGGRGTGELFF.

CDR3 sequence (DNA): TGTGCCAGTAGCCCTATCACAGGGAATATCTGGAACACTGAAGCTTTCTTT. This encodes CASSPITGNIWNTEAFF. The chain employs TRBV19 and TRBJ1-1; TRBD1 is a possible D gene (6 bases). Trimming removed 6 bases at V and 1 base at J, with 21 bases between. This CDR3 region has 17 residues. Germline V gives CDR1 LNHDA, CDR2 SQIVND (reference sequence). Variable domain in full (rest from reference TRBV19 and TRBJ1-1): DGGITQSPKYLFRKEGQNVTLSCEQNLNHDAMYWYRQDPGQGLRLIYYSQIVNDFQKGDIAEGYSVSREKKESFPLTVTSAQKNPTAFYLCASSPITGNIWNTEAFFGQGTRLTVV.

The chain joins TRBV29-1 to TRBJ2-5; D possibly corresponds to TRBD1 (5 bases). The CDR3 runs to 12 residues. Germline CDR1 SQVTM, CDR2 ANQGSEA. Trimming removed 7 bases at V and 2 bases at J, with 11 bases between. The CDR3 here is CSGRQIQETQYF. The CDR3 DNA follows: TGCAGCGGTCGACAGATACAAGAGACCCAGTACTTC.

The chain recombines TRBV25-1 with TRBJ2-5; 8 positions match TRBD1. Germline V gene sequence: CDR1 MGHDK, CDR2 SYGVNS. V lost 5 bases, J lost 5 bases, and 4 bases stayed unmatched. CDR3 length: 13 amino acids. CDR3 DNA: TGTGCCAGCAGTTGGACAGGGAGGGAGACCCAGTACTTC. This codes for CASSWTGRETQYF.

This chain joins TRBV14 and TRBJ1-1; D remains ambiguous. Germline CDR1 is SGHDN and CDR2 is FVKESK. With 0 bases removed from V and 1 base from J, the gap between germline ends came to 18 bases. The CDR3 extends over 18 amino acids. Written as DNA, the CDR3 is TGTGCCAGCAGCCAAGAGGGTTGGAAGGAGAAACCGAACACTGAAGCTTTCTTT. It codes for CASSQEGWKEKPNTEAFF.

The chain employs TRBV5-5 and TRBJ2-7; D remains ambiguous. This CDR3 is 14 amino acids long. V was cut by 0 bases and J by 3 bases, with 10 bases left in between. CDR1 SGHKS and CDR2 YYEKEE come from the germline V gene (reference sequence). The CDR3 bases are TGTGCCAGCAGCTTGGTCGGCAGGAGCTACGAGCAGTACTTC. Amino acids: CASSLVGRSYEQYF.

The rearrangement links TRBV7-9 to TRBJ1-2, with no clear D. The CDR3 loop spans 14 amino acids. Between the trimmed V and J ends, which lost 0 bases and 5 bases, there was a span of 10 bases. Germline V gene sequence: CDR1 SEHNR, CDR2 FQNEAQ (reference sequence). The CDR3 loop is CASSLAQDPYGYTF. CDR3 in DNA: TGTGCCAGCAGCTTAGCCCAGGACCCATATGGCTACACCTTC.

The gene calls are TRBV15 and TRBJ1-3; D not certain. Trimming removed 0 bases at V and 6 bases at J, with 15 bases between. The CDR3 is made up of 16 amino acids. Germline V CDR1 and CDR2: LNHNV, YYDKDF (reference sequence). This CDR3 is CATSRDREGVTNTIYF. The DNA of the CDR3 is TGTGCCACCAGCAGAGATCGGGAGGGTGTCACAAACACCATATATTTT.

The chain links TRBV4-1 to TRBJ1-1, with 10 bases identical to TRBD1. With V trimmed by 4 bases and J by 2 bases, 4 bases remained unmatched. CDR3 length: 15 residues. Germline V gene lookup returns CDR1 MGHRA and CDR2 YSYEKL. CDR3 region: CASSRGQGYNTEAFF. In DNA form, the CDR3 reads TGCGCCAGCAGCCGGGGACAGGGGTATAACACTGAAGCTTTCTTT.

V gene TRBV7-2 combines with J gene TRBJ1-1, with 7 bases fitting TRBD1. The trim removed 2 bases at V and 4 bases at J, leaving 4 bases unmatched. CDR3 length equals 14 residues. Germline CDR1 is SGHTA and CDR2 is FQGNSA. The CDR3 is CASSLNRGTTEAFF. CDR3 bases: TGTGCCAGCAGCTTAAACAGGGGTACCACTGAAGCTTTCTTT.

This rearrangement joins TRBV18 to TRBJ2-1; no clear D. The CDR3 runs to 13 residues. V was trimmed by 3 bases and J by 5 bases, leaving 8 bases between them. Germline CDR1 reads KGHSH; CDR2 reads LQKENI. In DNA form, the CDR3 reads TGTGCCAGCTCACCCCCAGTCAACAATGAGCAGTTCTTC. This translates into CASSPPVNNEQFF.

This rearrangement joins TRBV21-1 to TRBJ2-7; the tabulated D call, TRBD1, remains unverified against the DNA. TRBV21-1 is tagged as a pseudogene. The CDR3 is made up of 17 amino acids. For the CDR3, the DNA is TGTGCCAGCAGCAGATCCCGACAGGGTTGGGGATTATACGAGCAGTACTTC. This translates into CASSRSRQGWGLYEQYF.

The V and J genes are TRBV7-2 and TRBJ2-1; D not certain. Germline assignment: CDR1 SGHTA and CDR2 FQGNSA. The CDR3 loop spans 17 amino acids. Deletions cut 1 base from V and 0 bases from J, with 13 bases between. The CDR3: CASSLEYGSHSYNEQFF. The CDR3 DNA reads TGTGCCAGCAGCTTAGAATATGGGTCCCACTCCTACAATGAGCAGTTCTTC.

This chain joins TRBV29-1 and TRBJ1-5, with D perhaps TRBD1 (5 bases). Germline CDR1 and CDR2: SQVTM and ANQGSEA. Trimming took off 7 bases at V and 5 bases at J, with 15 bases between the two ends. This CDR3 spans 13 amino acids. CDR3 sequence (DNA): TGCAGCGCCCGCATTGGAGGGGATCAGCCCCAGCATTTT. The encoded protein is CSARIGGDQPQHF.